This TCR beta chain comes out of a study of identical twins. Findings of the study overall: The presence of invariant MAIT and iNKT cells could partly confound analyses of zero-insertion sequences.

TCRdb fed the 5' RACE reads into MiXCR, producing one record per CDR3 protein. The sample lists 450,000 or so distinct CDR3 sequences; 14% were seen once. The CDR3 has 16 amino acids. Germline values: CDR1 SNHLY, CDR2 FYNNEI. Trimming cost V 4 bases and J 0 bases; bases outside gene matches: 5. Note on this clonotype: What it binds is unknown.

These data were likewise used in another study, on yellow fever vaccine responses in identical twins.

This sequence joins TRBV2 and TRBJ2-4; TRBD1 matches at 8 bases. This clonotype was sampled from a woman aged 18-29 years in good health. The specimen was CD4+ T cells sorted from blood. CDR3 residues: CASSVQGALAKNIQYF. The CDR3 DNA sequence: TGTGCCAGCAGTGTGCAGGGGGCCTTAGCCAAAAACATTCAGTACTTC.